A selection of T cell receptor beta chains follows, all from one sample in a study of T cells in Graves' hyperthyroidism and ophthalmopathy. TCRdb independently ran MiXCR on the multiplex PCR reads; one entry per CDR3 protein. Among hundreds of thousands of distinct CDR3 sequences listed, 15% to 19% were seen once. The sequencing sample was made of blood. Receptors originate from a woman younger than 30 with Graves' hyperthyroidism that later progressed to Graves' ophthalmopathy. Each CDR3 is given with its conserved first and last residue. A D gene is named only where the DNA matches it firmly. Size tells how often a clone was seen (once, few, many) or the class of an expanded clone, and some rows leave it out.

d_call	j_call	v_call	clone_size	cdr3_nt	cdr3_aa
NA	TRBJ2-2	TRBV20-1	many	TGCAGTGCTAGTGGCCCGAACACCGGGGAGCTGTTTTTT	CSASGPNTGELFF
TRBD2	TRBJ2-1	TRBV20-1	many	TGCAGTGCCCACTCCGGGACTAGCGGGAGCAATGAGCAGTTCTTC	CSAHSGTSGSNEQFF
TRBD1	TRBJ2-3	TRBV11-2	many	TGTGCCAGCAGCCTCCGGGACAGGAGCACAGATACGCAGTATTTT	CASSLRDRSTDTQYF
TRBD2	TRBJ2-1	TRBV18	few	TGTGCCAGCTCACCCCGAAGGCTAGCGGGGGAACACAATGAGCAGTTCTTC	CASSPRRLAGEHNEQFF
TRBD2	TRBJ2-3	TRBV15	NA	TGTGCCACCAGCGGTACTAGCGGGAGCACAGATACGCAGTATTTT	CATSGTSGSTDTQYF
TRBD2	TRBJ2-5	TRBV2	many	TGTGCCAGTGTAGCGGGAGTCAGCGAGACCCAGTACTTC	CASVAGVSETQYF
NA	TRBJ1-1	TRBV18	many	TGTGCCAGCACCGGGGGTTCTGAAGCTTTCTTT	CASTGGSEAFF
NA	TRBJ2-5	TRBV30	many	TGTGCCTGGAGTCCGGGGATCCAAGAGACCCAGTACTTC	CAWSPGIQETQYF
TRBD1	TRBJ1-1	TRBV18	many	TGTGCCAGCTCACCAAGACAGGGGGCTGAAGCTTTCTTT	CASSPRQGAEAFF
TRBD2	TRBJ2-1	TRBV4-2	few	TGTGCCAGCAGCCAAGATAGCGGGGCGACTGGCTCTGAGCAGTTCTTC	CASSQDSGATGSEQFF
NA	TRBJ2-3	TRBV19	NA	TGTGCCAGTAGTTGGGAAAGTGCGGGCCTTACTAGCACAGATACGCAGTATTTT	CASSWESAGLTSTDTQYF
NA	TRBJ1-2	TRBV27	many	TGTGCCAGCAGTGCCCTCCTCAGGGATTCCATCTATGGCTACACCTTC	CASSALLRDSIYGYTF
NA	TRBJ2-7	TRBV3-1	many	TGTGCCAGCAGCCAAACTCCCAATTTGGGCGAGCAGTACTTC	CASSQTPNLGEQYF
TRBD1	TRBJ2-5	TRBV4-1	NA	TGCGCCAGCAGCCAACCTTACGGGACAGGGTCCAATAGGACCCAGTACTTC	CASSQPYGTGSNRTQYF
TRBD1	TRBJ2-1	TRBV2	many	TGTGCCAGCAGTGAAAGCAGGGGGCACAAAAATGAGCAGTTCTTC	CASSESRGHKNEQFF
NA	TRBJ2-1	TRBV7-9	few	TGTGCCAGCAGCTTAGCCAGCAATGAGCAGTTCTTC	CASSLASNEQFF
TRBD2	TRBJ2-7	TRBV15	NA	TGTGCCGCGGGCGGGGGGGGCTCCTACGAGCAGTACTTC	CAAGGGGSYEQYF